Each of the 10 T cell receptor beta chains below was sequenced from the same sample in a study of blood T cell repertoires in COVID-19. Assay: immunoSEQ multiplex PCR; the TCRdb copy retains only in-frame clones and omits some. This sample has 150,000 to 200,000 clones, with about 90% found just once. Sequenced material: peripheral blood. These TCRs come from a man between 40 and 49 years old with active or convalescent COVID-19.

This rearrangement joins TRBV21-1 to TRBJ1-5; no check of the table's D call, TRBD1, against the DNA was made. TRBV21-1 is tagged as a pseudogene. The CDR3 consists of 13 residues. CDR3 region: CATRTGDNQPQHF. The CDR3 nucleotides are TGTGCCACCAGGACAGGGGACAATCAGCCCCAGCATTTT.

The rearrangement joins TRBV4-3 to TRBJ1-4, with TRBD1 matching 9 bases. Germline V lookup: CDR1 LGHNA, CDR2 YSLEER. The CDR3 runs 19 residues. Trimming removed 0 bases from V and 5 bases from J; junction bases left unmatched: 13. Written as DNA, the CDR3 is TGCGCCAGCAGCCAAGATCCCCACTTCGCCGGGACAGGGAATGAAAAACTGTTTTTT. This translates into CASSQDPHFAGTGNEKLFF.

The rearrangement joins TRBV6-6 to TRBJ1-2, with D unresolved. Germline values: CDR1 MNHNY, CDR2 SVGAGI (reference sequence). V gave up 0 bases and J gave up 0 bases, with 5 bases separating them. The CDR3 has 14 residues. The CDR3 is CASSYSGTNYGYTF. CDR3 in DNA: TGTGCCAGCAGTTACTCGGGCACTAACTATGGCTACACCTTC.

There are a few counts of this clone. The chain uses TRBV7-3 and TRBJ2-5; 8 positions agree with TRBD1. Germline V CDR1 and CDR2: SGHTA, FQGTGA. This CDR3 has 15 residues. V trimming: 3 bases; J trimming: 4 bases; junction bases outside the gene matches: 7. For the CDR3, the DNA is TGTGCCAGCAGCTTCGACAGGGGTGTGTCAGAGACCCAGTACTTC. This sequence encodes CASSFDRGVSETQYF.

The chain uses TRBV2 and TRBJ1-2, with D perhaps matching TRBD1 (6 bases). Trimming pared 5 bases from V and 5 bases from J, leaving 18 bases between. CDR3 length: 15 amino acids. CDR1 SNHLY and CDR2 FYNNEI come from the germline V gene. The CDR3 DNA is TGTGCCAGCAGTCTCGGACAAGGGAGGGGGTATGGCTACACCTTC. Translated, it gives CASSLGQGRGYGYTF.

V and J are TRBV21-1 and TRBJ1-1; the D call TRBD1 from the table was never checked on the DNA. TRBV21-1 is a listed pseudogene. The CDR3 runs to 16 residues. The CDR3 sequence is CASSQKAVQGGEEAFF. As DNA, the CDR3 is TGTGCCAGCAGCCAAAAGGCGGTACAGGGGGGCGAAGAAGCTTTCTTT.

The chain links TRBV7-9 to TRBJ1-6, with D possibly being TRBD1 (5 bases). CDR3 length equals 15 residues. Germline CDR1 and CDR2: SEHNR and FQNEAQ (reference sequence). The V end was cut by 4 bases, the J end by 4 bases, with 11 bases between. The CDR3 is CASSSKTDYNSPLHF. CDR3 DNA: TGTGCCAGCAGCTCCAAGACAGATTATAATTCACCCCTCCACTTT.

This clone was recorded once. The chain uses TRBV6-2 or TRBV6-3 and TRBJ1-5, with D tentatively TRBD1 (5 bases). The germline V gene encodes CDR1 MNHEY and CDR2 SVGEGT. Trimming stripped 2 bases from V and 3 bases from J, with 14 bases between. The CDR3 is 16 residues long. CDR3 residues: CASSYRQGALNQPQHF. The CDR3, as DNA: TGTGCCAGCAGTTACCGGCAAGGGGCTCTCAATCAGCCCCAGCATTTT.

The V and J genes are TRBV5-1 and TRBJ1-4; perhaps TRBD1 as D (5 bases). The germline CDR1 and CDR2 sequences are SGHRS and YFSETQ. The CDR3 length is 14 residues. The V end lost 3 bases, the J end lost 5 bases, and 11 bases lay between the germline ends. The CDR3 bases are TGCGCCAGCAGCTCGGGGGGTCTAAATGAAAAACTGTTTTTT. It is translated as CASSSGGLNEKLFF. Using reference TRBV5-1 and TRBJ1-4 for the parts outside the CDR3, the full variable domain is KAGVTQTPRYLIKTRGQQVTLSCSPISGHRSVSWYQQTPGQGLQFLFEYFSETQRNKGNFPGRFSGRQFSNSRSEMNVSTLELGDSALYLCASSSGGLNEKLFFGSGTQLSVL.

This clone was seen a single time. J is TRBJ1-1 and V is TRBV5-1, with D possibly TRBD1 on 5 matching bases. CDR1 and CDR2 (germline): SGHRS, YFSETQ. V was cut by 4 bases and J by 1 base, with 14 bases left in between. The length of the CDR3 is 15 residues. CDR3 region: CASSGQQAWNTEAFF. The CDR3 DNA reads TGCGCCAGCAGCGGTCAACAGGCTTGGAACACTGAAGCTTTCTTT.